Each of the 6 T cell receptor beta chains below was sequenced from the same sample in a study of shared clonotypes between healthy human individuals. TCRdb keeps only in-frame clones here, not all; method: immunoSEQ multiplex PCR. This table holds under 1,100,000 clones, about 75% found once. Sequenced input: memory CD4+ T cells sorted from blood. Subset specified: CD45RA-negative fraction. These receptors all stem from a man younger than 35 in good health.

The rearrangement links TRBV2 to TRBJ2-7, with D perhaps matching TRBD2 (6 bases). The CDR3 covers 15 residues. Between the trimmed V and J ends, which lost 7 bases and 3 bases, there was a span of 19 bases. Germline loops: CDR1 SNHLY, CDR2 FYNNEI. DNA of the CDR3: TGTGCCAGCACCGAGGTGGCCGGGGGAAGCTACGAGCAGTACTTC. This sequence encodes CASTEVAGGSYEQYF.

In DNA, the CDR3 is TGTGCCAGCAGCTCCTCCTTGGGTAGCGGGAGTTACAATGAGCAGTTCTTC. It yields the protein CASSSSLGSGSYNEQFF. V is TRBV5-6 and J is TRBJ2-1; 9 nucleotides agree with TRBD2. Germline values: CDR1 SGHDT, CDR2 YYEEEE. Trimming cost V 3 bases and J 4 bases; bases outside gene matches: 11. The CDR3 contains 17 residues.

A word on this clone: The sample contains more than one DNA sequence encoding this CDR3. The J gene is TRBJ1-5, the V gene TRBV5-1; D gene uncertain. There are 16 residues in the CDR3. V was clipped by 0 bases and J by 0 bases, with 10 bases between them. Germline values: CDR1 SGHRS, CDR2 YFSETQ. CDR3 DNA: TGCGCCAGCAGCTTGGAAGGGCCCTATAGCAATCAGCCCCAGCATTTT. It yields the protein CASSLEGPYSNQPQHF. Full variable domain (outside the CDR3, taken from reference TRBV5-1 and TRBJ1-5): KAGVTQTPRYLIKTRGQQVTLSCSPISGHRSVSWYQQTPGQGLQFLFEYFSETQRNKGNFPGRFSGRQFSNSRSEMNVSTLELGDSALYLCASSLEGPYSNQPQHFGDGTRLSIL.

The gene calls are TRBV5-1 and TRBJ2-2; 7 bases map to TRBD1. The V gene's germline CDR1 is SGHRS and CDR2 YFSETQ. Losses at the gene ends were 4 bases for V and 4 bases for J; bases not matched to a gene: 13. The CDR3 loop spans 17 amino acids. DNA of the CDR3: TGCGCCAGCAGCCGCCTAGGGACAGATCAGGGCACCGGGGAGCTGTTTTTT. Translation: CASSRLGTDQGTGELFF.

The rearrangement joins TRBV10-2 to TRBJ1-6; D may be TRBD1 (6 bases). Germline V gives CDR1 WSHSY, CDR2 SAAADI. The CDR3 sequence is 12 residues long. V was clipped by 10 bases and J by 8 bases, with 12 bases between them. The CDR3 nucleotides read TGCGCCACCAGGGCAGGGGATTCACCCCTCCACTTT. Its translation is CATRAGDSPLHF.

J is TRBJ1-2 and V is TRBV20-1, with D perhaps matching TRBD1 (5 bases). Trimming cost V 5 bases and J 7 bases, with 8 bases left between them. Germline loops: CDR1 DFQATT, CDR2 SNEGSKA (reference sequence). The CDR3 runs 10 residues. The CDR3 coding sequence is TGCAGTGCTTACCAGGGTGGCTACACCTTC. It yields the protein CSAYQGGYTF.